This entry lists 4 T cell receptor beta chains sequenced from one sample in a study of shared clonotypes between healthy human individuals. Sequencing used immunoSEQ multiplex PCR; TCRdb keeps in-frame clones, though not all of them. Here the sample spans about 2.1 million clones, about 94% being singletons. CD45RO-negative cells were positively selected for CCR7, leaving out terminally differentiated effector memory CD45RA+ cells. Sequencing was done on a sample of naive CD8+ T cells from PBMCs. These receptors originate from a man aged 18 to 30 in good health. Some clones in this sample may be carry-over from other donors' samples.

The genes are TRBV2 and TRBJ2-2, with 7 bases fitting TRBD1. Germline V CDR1 and CDR2: SNHLY, FYNNEI. The CDR3 runs to 16 residues. J lost 6 bases, V lost 0 bases, and 7 bases had no gene match. DNA for the CDR3: TGTGCCAGCAGTGAAGCGGGAACAGGGGTAGCCGGGGAGCTGTTTTTT. Translating it yields CASSEAGTGVAGELFF.

The CDR3 loop reads CASSLRLAPSTDTQYF. The CDR3 DNA is TGTGCCAGCAGCCTACGACTAGCCCCGAGCACAGATACGCAGTATTTT. This chain uses TRBV13 with TRBJ2-3; 7 nucleotides match TRBD2. The V segment lost 5 bases and the J segment 0 bases; nucleotides outside the gene matches: 8. The CDR3 spans 16 residues. The germline CDR1 and CDR2 sequences are PRHDT and FYEKMQ (reference sequence).

The chain is built from TRBV7-9 and TRBJ1-2, with D possibly being TRBD1 (5 bases). This CDR3 has 16 amino acids. Germline CDR1 SEHNR, CDR2 FQNEAQ (reference sequence). The V end lost 5 bases, the J end lost 0 bases, and 16 bases lay between the germline ends. The CDR3 DNA follows: TGTGCCAGCAGCATGGGGACCTCGTTTACTAACTATGGCTACACCTTC. Translating it yields CASSMGTSFTNYGYTF.

This chain uses TRBV25-1 with TRBJ2-5, with 9 bases that match TRBD2. Per germline, CDR1 MGHDK and CDR2 SYGVNS. The ends lost 1 base at V and 0 bases at J; junction bases unmatched: 6. The CDR3 loop spans 17 amino acids. This CDR3 reads CASSESRTSEYQETQYF. CDR3 DNA sequence: TGTGCCAGCAGTGAATCCCGGACTAGCGAGTACCAAGAGACCCAGTACTTC. Full variable domain (outside the CDR3, taken from reference TRBV25-1 and TRBJ2-5): EADIYQTPRYLVIGTGKKITLECSQTMGHDKMYWYQQDPGMELHLIHYSYGVNSTEKGDLSSESTVSRIRTEHFPLTLESARPSHTSQYLCASSESRTSEYQETQYFGPGTRLLVL.